The T cell receptor beta chain under discussion was sequenced for a study of CD8 T cells in ankylosing spondylitis. Germline CDR1 and CDR2: SGHAT and FQNNGV. The CDR3 loop spans 16 amino acids. The V end lost 2 bases, the J end lost 4 bases, and 16 bases lay between the germline ends. Each TCR beta library was made by quantitative 5'-RACE that incorporated molecular barcodes. TCRdb fed the 5' RACE reads into MiXCR, producing one record per CDR3 protein. This sample has roughly 130,000 distinct CDR3 sequences, with roughly 15% found just once. This clonotype was found a few times. Its target is unknown. Study results and limitations: Blood from ankylosing spondylitis patients appeared to carry a characteristic roughly eight-variant TCR beta motif.

This chain joins TRBV11-2 and TRBJ2-3; perhaps TRBD2 as D (6 bases). Sequenced: blood, either unsorted or a sorted T cell fraction (not recorded which). This receptor was obtained from a female donor with ankylosing spondylitis or in good health (not recorded which). This chain's CDR3 is CASSLSSGGIPDTQYF. For the CDR3, the DNA is TGTGCCAGCAGCTTAAGCTCAGGCGGGATACCAGATACGCAGTATTTT.